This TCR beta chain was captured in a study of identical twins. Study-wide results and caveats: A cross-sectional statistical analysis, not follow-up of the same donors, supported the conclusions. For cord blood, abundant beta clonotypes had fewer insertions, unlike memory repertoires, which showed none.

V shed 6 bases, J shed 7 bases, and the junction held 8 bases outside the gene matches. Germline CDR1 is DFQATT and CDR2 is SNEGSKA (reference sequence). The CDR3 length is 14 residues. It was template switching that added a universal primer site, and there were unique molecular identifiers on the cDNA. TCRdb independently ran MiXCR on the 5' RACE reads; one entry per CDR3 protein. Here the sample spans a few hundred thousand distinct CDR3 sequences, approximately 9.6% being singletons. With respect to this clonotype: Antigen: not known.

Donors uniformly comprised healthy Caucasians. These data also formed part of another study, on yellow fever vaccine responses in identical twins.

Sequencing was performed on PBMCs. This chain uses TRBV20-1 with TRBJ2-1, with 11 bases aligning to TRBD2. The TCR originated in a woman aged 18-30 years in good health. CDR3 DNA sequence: TGCAGTGCAATTAGCGGGAGGGCCCGAAATGAGCAGTTCTTC. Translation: CSAISGRARNEQFF.